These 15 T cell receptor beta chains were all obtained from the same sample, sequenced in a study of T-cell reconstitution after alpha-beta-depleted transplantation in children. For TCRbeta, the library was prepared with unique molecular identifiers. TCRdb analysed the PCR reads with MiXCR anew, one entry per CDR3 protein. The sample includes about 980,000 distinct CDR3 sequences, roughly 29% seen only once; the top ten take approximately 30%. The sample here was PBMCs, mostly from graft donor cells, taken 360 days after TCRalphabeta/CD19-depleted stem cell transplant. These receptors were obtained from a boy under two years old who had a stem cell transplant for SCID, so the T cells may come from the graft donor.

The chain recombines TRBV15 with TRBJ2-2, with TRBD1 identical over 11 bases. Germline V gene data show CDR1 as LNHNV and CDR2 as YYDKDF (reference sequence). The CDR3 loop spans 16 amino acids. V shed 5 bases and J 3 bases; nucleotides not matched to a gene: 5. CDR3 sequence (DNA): TGTGCCACCAGCGCGGACAGGGGGCGTGACACCGGGGAGCTGTTTTTT. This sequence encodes CATSADRGRDTGELFF.

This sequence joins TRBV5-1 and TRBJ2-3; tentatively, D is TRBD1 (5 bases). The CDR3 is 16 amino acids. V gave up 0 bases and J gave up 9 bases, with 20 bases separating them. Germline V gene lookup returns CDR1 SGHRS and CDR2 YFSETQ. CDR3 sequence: CASSLGQPLRFGTQYF. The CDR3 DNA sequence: TGCGCCAGCAGCTTGGGACAGCCTCTGAGATTCGGAACGCAGTATTTT.

The chain's CDR3 is CASSPRPLAADTQYF. The CDR3 nucleotides are TGTGCCAGCAGCCCGAGACCTTTAGCGGCAGATACGCAGTATTTT. The chain joins TRBV7-2 to TRBJ2-3; the D gene is possibly TRBD2 (6 bases). CDR3 length: 15 residues. Looked up from germline, CDR1 is SGHTA and CDR2 is FQGNSA. Trimming pared 5 bases from V and 4 bases from J, leaving 16 bases between.

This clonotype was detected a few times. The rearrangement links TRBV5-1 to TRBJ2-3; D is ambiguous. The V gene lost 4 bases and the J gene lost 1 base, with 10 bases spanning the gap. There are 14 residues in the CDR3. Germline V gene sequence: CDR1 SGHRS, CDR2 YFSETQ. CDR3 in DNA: TGCGCCAGCAGCCCCCAATCAGGCACAGATACGCAGTATTTT. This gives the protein CASSPQSGTDTQYF.

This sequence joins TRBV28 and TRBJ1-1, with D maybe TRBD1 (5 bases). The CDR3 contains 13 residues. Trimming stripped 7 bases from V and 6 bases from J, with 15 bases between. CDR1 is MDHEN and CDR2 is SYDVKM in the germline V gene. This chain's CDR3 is CASIQGPPAEAFF. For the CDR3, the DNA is TGTGCCAGCATTCAGGGACCCCCGGCTGAAGCTTTCTTT.

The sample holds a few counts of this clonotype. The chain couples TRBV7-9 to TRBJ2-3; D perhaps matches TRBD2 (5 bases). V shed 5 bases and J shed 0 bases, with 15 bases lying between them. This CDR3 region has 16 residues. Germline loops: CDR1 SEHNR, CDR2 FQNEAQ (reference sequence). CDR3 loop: CASSPSRWESTDTQYF. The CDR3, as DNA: TGTGCCAGCAGCCCCTCTCGTTGGGAGAGCACAGATACGCAGTATTTT.

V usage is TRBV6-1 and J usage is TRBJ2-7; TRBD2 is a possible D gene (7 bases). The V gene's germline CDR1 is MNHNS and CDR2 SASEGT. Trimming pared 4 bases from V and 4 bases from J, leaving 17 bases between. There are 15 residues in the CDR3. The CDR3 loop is CASSAYREAGYEQYF. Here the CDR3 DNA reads TGTGCCAGCAGTGCTTACAGGGAAGCGGGGTACGAGCAGTACTTC.

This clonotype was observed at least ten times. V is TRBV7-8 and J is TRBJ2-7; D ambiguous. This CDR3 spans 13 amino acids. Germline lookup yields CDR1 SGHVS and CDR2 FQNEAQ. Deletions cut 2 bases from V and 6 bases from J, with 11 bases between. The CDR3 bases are TGTGCCAGCAGCTTACGGCAGGCCGGCGAGCAGTACTTC. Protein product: CASSLRQAGEQYF. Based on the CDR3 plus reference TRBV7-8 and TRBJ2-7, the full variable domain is GAGVSQSPRYKVAKRGQDVALRCDPISGHVSLFWYQQALGQGPEFLTYFQNEAQLDKSGLPSDRFFAERPEGSVSTLKIQRTQQEDSAVYLCASSLRQAGEQYFGPGTRLTVT.

DNA for the CDR3: TGCGCCAGCAGCTTGTGGGTCAGAAGGTACCAAGAGACCCAGTACTTC. It translates to CASSLWVRRYQETQYF. The chain employs TRBV5-1 and TRBJ2-5; D remains unclear. The V gene's germline CDR1 is SGHRS and CDR2 YFSETQ. V was cut by 1 base and J by 0 bases, with 13 bases left in between. CDR3 size: 16 residues.

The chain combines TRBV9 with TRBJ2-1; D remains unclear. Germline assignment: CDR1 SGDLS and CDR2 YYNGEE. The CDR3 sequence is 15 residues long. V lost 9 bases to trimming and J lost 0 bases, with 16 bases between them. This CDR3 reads CATSSGPSSYNEQFF. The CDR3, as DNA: TGTGCCACCTCGAGTGGGCCTAGCTCCTACAATGAGCAGTTCTTC.

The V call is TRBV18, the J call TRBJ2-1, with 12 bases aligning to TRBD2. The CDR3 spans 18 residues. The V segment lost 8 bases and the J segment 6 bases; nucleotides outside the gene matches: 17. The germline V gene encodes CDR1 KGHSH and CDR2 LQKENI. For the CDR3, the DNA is TGTGCCAGCCTTCGCCTACTAGCGGGGGGCCCCTCGGGCAATGAGCAGTTCTTC. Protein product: CASLRLLAGGPSGNEQFF.

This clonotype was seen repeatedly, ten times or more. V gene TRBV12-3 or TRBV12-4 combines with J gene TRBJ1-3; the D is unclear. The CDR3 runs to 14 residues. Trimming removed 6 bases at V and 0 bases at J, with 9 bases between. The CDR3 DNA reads TGTGCCAGCAGCTTGTTGGACTCTGGAAACACCATATATTTT. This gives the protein CASSLLDSGNTIYF.

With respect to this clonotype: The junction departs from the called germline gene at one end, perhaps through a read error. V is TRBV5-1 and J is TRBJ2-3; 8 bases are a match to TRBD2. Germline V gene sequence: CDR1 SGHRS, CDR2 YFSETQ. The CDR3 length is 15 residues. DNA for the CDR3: TGCGCCAGCAGCTTGGGAGCGGGGGCCGCAGATACGGAGTATTTT. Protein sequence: CASSLGAGAADTEYF.

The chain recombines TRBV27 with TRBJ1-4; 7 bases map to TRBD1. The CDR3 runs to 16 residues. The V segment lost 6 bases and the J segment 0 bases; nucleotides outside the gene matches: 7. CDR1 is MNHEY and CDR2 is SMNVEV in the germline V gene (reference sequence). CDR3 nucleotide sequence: TGTGCCAGCAGCCATGACAGGGCTGCAACTAATGAAAAACTGTTTTTT. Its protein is CASSHDRAATNEKLFF.

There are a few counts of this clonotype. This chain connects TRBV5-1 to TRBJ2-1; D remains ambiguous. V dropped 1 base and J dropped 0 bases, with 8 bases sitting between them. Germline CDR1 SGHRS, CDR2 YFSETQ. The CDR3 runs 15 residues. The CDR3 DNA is TGCGCCAGCAGCTTGACTTCCCACTCCTACAATGAGCAGTTCTTC. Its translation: CASSLTSHSYNEQFF.